The clone carrying this T cell receptor beta chain was detected once. Its cognate antigen is unknown. Deletions cut 7 bases from V and 4 bases from J, with 16 bases between. This CDR3 has 15 residues. Germline V gene data show CDR1 as MDHEN and CDR2 as SYDVKM. Assay: immunoSEQ multiplex PCR; the TCRdb copy retains only in-frame clones and omits some. The table records roughly 53,000 clones, about 94% of them present only once. These data are taken from a study of OX40 agonist ivuxolimab in advanced cancers. Study-wide background: Ivuxolimab, which is an agonistic anti-OX40 (CD134) antibody, was administered to the patients.

Peripheral blood came from all dose cohorts at three timepoints. Notes on the study in general: Fewer expanded clones were found on average in CD4+ than in CD8+ T cells.

Specimen: CD4+ or CD8+ T cells sorted from blood, collected in a trial of the OX40 agonist ivuxolimab. The sequence derives from an adult with an advanced solid tumor such as melanoma, head and neck, liver or kidney cancer. This chain links TRBV28 with TRBJ1-4, with unresolved D. CDR3 DNA: TGTGCCAGCACCGGGTTGGAACAGCTTAATGAAAAACTGTTTTTT. Its protein is CASTGLEQLNEKLFF. The complete variable domain, with remaining parts taken from reference TRBV28 and TRBJ1-4, reads DVKVTQSSRYLVKRTGEKVFLECVQDMDHENMFWYRQDPGLGLRLIYFSYDVKMKEKGDIPEGYSVSREKKERFSLILESASTNQTSMYLCASTGLEQLNEKLFFGSGTQLSVL.